The T cell receptor (beta chain) described here comes from a study of OX40 agonist ivuxolimab in advanced cancers. About the research overall: The mean age was about 57 years, ranging from 23 to 79, with about four fifths of participants male. Study-wide results and limits: Antigens targeted by the expanded peripheral T cells were not determined. Relative to CD4+, CD8+ T cells held more expanded clones on average.

In regard to this clone: The antigen is undetermined.

Only in-frame clones appear in the TCRdb table, and some are missing; sequencing was by immunoSEQ multiplex PCR. Here the sample spans tens of thousands of clones, 80% to 90% being singletons. CDR1 is SEHNR and CDR2 is FQNEAQ in the germline V gene (reference sequence). The CDR3 contains 13 residues. V was clipped by 6 bases and J by 3 bases, with 11 bases between them. This TCR was recovered from an adult with an advanced solid tumor such as melanoma, head and neck, liver or kidney cancer. This sample comprised CD4+ or CD8+ T cells sorted from blood, obtained in a trial of the OX40 agonist ivuxolimab. The gene calls are TRBV7-9 and TRBJ2-5; unclear D gene. The CDR3 is CASSRIGEETQYF. The CDR3 nucleotides read TGTGCCAGCAGTCGCATAGGCGAAGAGACCCAGTACTTC.